This section outlines one T cell receptor (beta chain) sequence together with its context. Its antigen is currently unknown. The CDR3 covers 16 residues. Germline-derived CDR1 and CDR2 are SEHNR and FQNEAQ (reference sequence). No DNA is given; TCRdb re-called the 5' RACE reads and lists each CDR3 protein once. Recorded for this sample: 20,000 to 25,000 distinct CDR3 sequences. This record belongs to a study of T cells expressing NK-cell markers. Study conclusions and caveats: There were four donors in whom these clonotypes also led the CD3+CD56-NKG2C+ fraction. For over 5 donors, the dominant NKG2C+ clonotypes made up about 1.0-7.5% of their CD8+ T cells. There remained a lack of clarity about HCMV specificity of expanded NKG2C+ T cell clones.

The receptor's source is a man between 18 and 69 years old in good health. Input material: blood T cells: a sorted CD56 or NKG2C T cell subset, CD4+ or CD8+ T cells, or bulk PBMC T cells (not recorded which). V gene TRBV7-9 combines with J gene TRBJ2-7; TCRdb gives TRBD2 as the D gene, but with no DNA this cannot be confirmed. This CDR3 reads CASSDILTGYSYEQYF.